This is a list of T cell receptor beta chains from one sample in a study of shared clonotypes between healthy human individuals. TCRdb's table, derived via immunoSEQ multiplex PCR, lists solely in-frame clones and lacks some. This sample has fewer than 850,000 clones; around 96% occur once, and the top ten carry under 0.3%. Sequenced: naive CD8+ T cells sorted from blood. The receptors derive from a man aged 25 to 45 in good health. CDR3s include the opening cysteine and the closing phenylalanine or tryptophan. Each record gives: clone size, V gene, J gene, D gene, CDR3 DNA, CDR3 protein. D genes are given only for firm matches. Clone size is given for some rows only: seen once, a few or many times, or a class if the clone is expanded.

size: .; V: TRBV27; J: TRBJ1-4; D: .; DNA: TGTGCCAGCAGTTTTAAAGGGTCCGGCGCAACTAATGAAAAACTGTTTTTT; CDR3: CASSFKGSGATNEKLFF
size: .; V: TRBV27; J: TRBJ2-5; D: .; DNA: TGTGCCAGCAGTTCGTGGTCGTCTCAAGAGACCCAGTACTTC; CDR3: CASSSWSSQETQYF
size: .; V: TRBV28; J: TRBJ2-1; D: TRBD2; DNA: TGTGCCAGCAGCTTCCCCCCGACTAGCGGGATTGTAGGGAATGAGCAGTTCTTC; CDR3: CASSFPPTSGIVGNEQFF
size: .; V: TRBV10-3; J: TRBJ2-1; D: TRBD2; DNA: TGTGCCATCAGCCATAGCGGGTCCCCTTACAATGAGCAGTTCTTC; CDR3: CAISHSGSPYNEQFF
size: .; V: TRBV2; J: TRBJ2-3; D: TRBD2; DNA: TGTGCCAGCGGGACTAGCGGGAGTTCGGCTGAAACAGATACGCAGTATTTT; CDR3: CASGTSGSSAETDTQYF
size: .; V: TRBV5-1; J: TRBJ2-5; D: TRBD1; DNA: TGCGCCAGCACCTCCGGGACAGTAGGGACCCAGTACTTC; CDR3: CASTSGTVGTQYF
size: once; V: TRBV7-8; J: TRBJ1-5; D: .; DNA: TGTGCCAGCAGCTTCTCAGGGGAGAGAAATCAGCCCCAGCATTTT; CDR3: CASSFSGERNQPQHF
size: .; V: TRBV7-9; J: TRBJ1-3; D: .; DNA: TGTGCCAGCAGCTCTGGGCCGGGGGAAGGAAACACCATATATTTT; CDR3: CASSSGPGEGNTIYF
size: .; V: TRBV7-9; J: TRBJ2-1; D: TRBD1; DNA: TGTGCCAGCAGCTCCACCCGGGACAGGCGCAACAATGAGCAGTTCTTC; CDR3: CASSSTRDRRNNEQFF
size: .; V: TRBV7-9; J: TRBJ2-2; D: .; DNA: TGTGCCAGCAGCAGGGTTCGGGAGTTGGACACCGGGGAGCTGTTTTTT; CDR3: CASSRVRELDTGELFF
size: .; V: TRBV11-2; J: TRBJ1-1; D: .; DNA: TGTGCCAGCAGCTTCGGGCAGGGCGGCAATGAGAACACTGAAGCTTTCTTT; CDR3: CASSFGQGGNENTEAFF
size: .; V: TRBV27; J: TRBJ2-1; D: .; DNA: TGTGCCAGCAGTTTTACCGACTACAATGAGCAGTTCTTC; CDR3: CASSFTDYNEQFF
size: .; V: TRBV27; J: TRBJ1-1; D: .; DNA: TGTGCCAGCAGTTTATCGATTCGTCTCGAAGCTTTCTTT; CDR3: CASSLSIRLEAFF
size: .; V: TRBV5-1; J: TRBJ2-3; D: .; DNA: TGCGCCAGCAGCTTGGCCGGGCAGGGTAGCACAGATACGCAGTATTTT; CDR3: CASSLAGQGSTDTQYF
size: .; V: TRBV28; J: TRBJ2-7; D: .; DNA: TGTGCCAGCAACGGGGAGCCCAACTACGAGCAGTACTTC; CDR3: CASNGEPNYEQYF
size: .; V: TRBV7-6; J: TRBJ2-3; D: TRBD2; DNA: TGTGCCAGCAGCTTAAAGACTAGCGGGAGGGATACGCAGTATTTT; CDR3: CASSLKTSGRDTQYF
size: .; V: TRBV27; J: TRBJ1-2; D: .; DNA: TGTGCCAGCAGTACCGGGCACGGCTACACCTTC; CDR3: CASSTGHGYTF
size: .; V: TRBV27; J: TRBJ2-2; D: .; DNA: TGTGCCAGCAGTTTATACGACAGCTTCACCGGGGAGCTGTTTTTT; CDR3: CASSLYDSFTGELFF
size: .; V: TRBV29-1; J: TRBJ1-2; D: .; DNA: TGCAGCGTTGAAGGGCCTCGGAAAGAAGTCTATGGCTACACCTTC; CDR3: CSVEGPRKEVYGYTF
size: .; V: TRBV25-1; J: TRBJ2-7; D: .; DNA: TGTGCCAGCAGTCCGTCCCGGGCCGGCTTAGGGGAGCAGTACTTC; CDR3: CASSPSRAGLGEQYF
size: .; V: TRBV4-1; J: TRBJ2-5; D: TRBD1; DNA: TGCGCCAGCAGTCCCGGGACAGGGGTCGTACAGGAGACCCAGTACTTC; CDR3: CASSPGTGVVQETQYF
size: .; V: TRBV5-4; J: TRBJ2-1; D: .; DNA: TGTGCCAGCAGCTTGGGTGGCAATGAGCAGTTCTTC; CDR3: CASSLGGNEQFF
size: .; V: TRBV6-5; J: TRBJ1-1; D: TRBD1; DNA: TGTGCCAGCAGTTACCCAACCCGACAGGGGAACACTGAAGCTTTCTTT; CDR3: CASSYPTRQGNTEAFF
size: .; V: TRBV7-6; J: TRBJ2-2; D: TRBD1; DNA: TGTGCCAGCAGCTTCGGGGACAGTAACACCGGGGAGCTGTTTTTT; CDR3: CASSFGDSNTGELFF
size: .; V: TRBV4-3; J: TRBJ2-1; D: .; DNA: TGCGCCAGCAGCCAAGATACAGGTACGGGGAATGAGCAGTTCTTC; CDR3: CASSQDTGTGNEQFF
size: .; V: TRBV27; J: TRBJ2-2; D: .; DNA: TGTGCCAGCAGTACCCTTACCGGGGAGCTGTTTTTT; CDR3: CASSTLTGELFF
size: .; V: TRBV29-1; J: TRBJ2-3; D: .; DNA: TGCAGCACCTGGGACGATGATACGCAGTATTTT; CDR3: CSTWDDDTQYF
size: .; V: TRBV6-5; J: TRBJ1-1; D: .; DNA: TGTGCCAGCACCCTTTACGTGGGTACCCTAGGCGAAGCTTTCTTT; CDR3: CASTLYVGTLGEAFF
size: once; V: TRBV28; J: TRBJ1-5; D: .; DNA: TGTGCCAGCAGTTTAAAGGGCCTAAGCAATCAGCCCCAGCATTTT; CDR3: CASSLKGLSNQPQHF
size: .; V: TRBV27; J: TRBJ2-7; D: .; DNA: TGTGCCAGCCGGGGGTTTGACTACGAGCAGTACTTC; CDR3: CASRGFDYEQYF
size: .; V: TRBV27; J: TRBJ1-5; D: TRBD1; DNA: TGTGCCAGCAGCCATTGGACAGGTTCTTATAGCAATCAGCCCCAGCATTTT; CDR3: CASSHWTGSYSNQPQHF
size: .; V: TRBV27; J: TRBJ2-7; D: .; DNA: TGTGCCAGCAGTTTAGAGTTAAACTCCTACGAGCAGTACTTC; CDR3: CASSLELNSYEQYF
size: once; V: TRBV28; J: TRBJ1-2; D: .; DNA: TGTGCCAGCAGTTTACGGGAAGCAGATGGCTACACCTTC; CDR3: CASSLREADGYTF
size: .; V: TRBV7-3; J: TRBJ2-3; D: TRBD2; DNA: TGTGCCAGCAGCCCCCACCGGAGCGGGATCAGCACAGATACGCAGTATTTT; CDR3: CASSPHRSGISTDTQYF
size: .; V: TRBV10-3; J: TRBJ2-3; D: .; DNA: TGTGCCATCAGTGAAAGGGACGGGAGCACAGATACGCAGTATTTT; CDR3: CAISERDGSTDTQYF
size: .; V: TRBV29-1; J: TRBJ2-7; D: .; DNA: TGCAGCGTTGAATCAGCCCACGGGGGGCGCGAGCAGTACTTC; CDR3: CSVESAHGGREQYF
size: .; V: TRBV11-2; J: TRBJ2-3; D: .; DNA: TGTGCCAGCAGCTTAGGAGGGGCGGGACAACTCACAGATACGCAGTATTTT; CDR3: CASSLGGAGQLTDTQYF
size: .; V: TRBV4-3; J: TRBJ1-2; D: .; DNA: TGCGCCAGCAGCCATTATATCGGACAGTCAACTGGTGGCTACACCTTC; CDR3: CASSHYIGQSTGGYTF
size: .; V: TRBV27; J: TRBJ2-7; D: .; DNA: TGTGCCAGCAGTTTATCGGCAGCGGGTACTTACGAGCAGTACTTC; CDR3: CASSLSAAGTYEQYF
size: few; V: TRBV10-2; J: TRBJ1-2; D: TRBD1; DNA: TGCGCCAGCGGGACAGGGGGCAACTATGGCTACACCTTC; CDR3: CASGTGGNYGYTF
size: .; V: TRBV28; J: TRBJ1-1; D: .; DNA: TGTGCCAGCAGTTTCCCTACAGGGTTAGCTTTCTTT; CDR3: CASSFPTGLAFF
size: .; V: TRBV6-1; J: TRBJ2-1; D: TRBD1; DNA: TGTGCCAGGCTGGGACAGGGAACCGCCAATGAGCAGTTCTTC; CDR3: CARLGQGTANEQFF
size: .; V: TRBV5-1; J: TRBJ2-7; D: TRBD1; DNA: TGCGCCAGCAGCTTGGCCGAGGGGGCGAGGGACGAGCAGTACTTC; CDR3: CASSLAEGARDEQYF
size: once; V: TRBV12-5; J: TRBJ1-1; D: TRBD1; DNA: TGTGCTAGTGGCTCCGCTGGACAGGGGGCGTTTGATGCTTTCTTT; CDR3: CASGSAGQGAFDAFF
size: .; V: TRBV4-1; J: TRBJ2-4; D: TRBD2; DNA: TGCGCCAGCAGCTTATCCGGGACTAGCGCCGCAAACATTCAGTACTTC; CDR3: CASSLSGTSAANIQYF